This TCR beta chain came from a study of metastatic and nonmetastatic thyroid tumors. Study conclusions and caveats: TCR beta diversity was reportedly significantly higher in malignant thyroid tumors than benign nodules, in blood and tumor.

Via MiXCR, TCRdb re-called the PCR reads. Of about 38,000 clones listed, roughly 45% were seen once; the top ten hold less than 25%. Treatment of any kind had been given to no patient before thyroid surgery. There are a few counts of this clone. Its antigen is still unknown. The CDR3 totals 13 residues. CDR1 and CDR2 from the germline V gene are SGHVS and FQNEAQ. Trimming removed 6 bases from V and 6 bases from J; junction bases left unmatched: 7. The chain couples TRBV7-8 to TRBJ1-2, with TRBD1 identical over 7 bases. The sequence came from a male donor with papillary thyroid cancer or a benign thyroid nodule (not recorded which). Some clones in this sample may be carry-over from other donors' samples. Specimen: tumor tissue. This chain's CDR3 is CASRKQGTNGYTF. The CDR3 DNA sequence: TGTGCCAGCAGAAAACAGGGGACGAATGGCTACACCTTC. The full variable domain, with the rest looked up from reference TRBV7-8 and TRBJ1-2, is GAGVSQSPRYKVAKRGQDVALRCDPISGHVSLFWYQQALGQGPEFLTYFQNEAQLDKSGLPSDRFFAERPEGSVSTLKIQRTQQEDSAVYLCASRKQGTNGYTFGSGTRLTVV.